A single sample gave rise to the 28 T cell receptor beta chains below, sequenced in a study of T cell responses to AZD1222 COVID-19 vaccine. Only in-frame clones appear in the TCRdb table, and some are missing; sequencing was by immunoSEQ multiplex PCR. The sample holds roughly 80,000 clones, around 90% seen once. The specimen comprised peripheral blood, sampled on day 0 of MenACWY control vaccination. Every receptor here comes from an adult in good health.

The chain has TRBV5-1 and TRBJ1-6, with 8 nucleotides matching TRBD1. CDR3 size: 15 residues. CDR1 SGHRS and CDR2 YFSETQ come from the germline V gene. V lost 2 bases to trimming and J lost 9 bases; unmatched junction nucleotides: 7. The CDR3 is CASSLGQGRSSPLHF. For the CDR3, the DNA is TGCGCCAGCAGCTTAGGACAGGGACGGAGTTCACCCCTCCACTTT.

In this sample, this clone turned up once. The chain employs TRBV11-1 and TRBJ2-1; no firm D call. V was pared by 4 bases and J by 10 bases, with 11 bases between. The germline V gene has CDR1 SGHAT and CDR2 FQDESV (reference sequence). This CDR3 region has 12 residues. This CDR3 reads CASSSSYSEQFF. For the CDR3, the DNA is TGTGCCAGCAGCTCTTCATATAGCGAGCAGTTCTTC.

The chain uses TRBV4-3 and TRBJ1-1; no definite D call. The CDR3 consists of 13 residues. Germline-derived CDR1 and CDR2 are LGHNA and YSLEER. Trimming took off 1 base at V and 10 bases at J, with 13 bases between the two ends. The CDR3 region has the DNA TGCGCCAGCAGCCAAGCTGGTCTCACGGGAGCTTTCTTT. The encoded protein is CASSQAGLTGAFF.

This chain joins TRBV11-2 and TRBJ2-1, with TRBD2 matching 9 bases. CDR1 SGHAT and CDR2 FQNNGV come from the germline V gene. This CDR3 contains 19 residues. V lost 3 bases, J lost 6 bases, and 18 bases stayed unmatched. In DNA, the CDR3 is TGTGCCAGCAGCTTCCGACGGGGGGCTAGCGGGGTTATAGTCAATGAGCAGTTCTTC. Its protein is CASSFRRGASGVIVNEQFF.

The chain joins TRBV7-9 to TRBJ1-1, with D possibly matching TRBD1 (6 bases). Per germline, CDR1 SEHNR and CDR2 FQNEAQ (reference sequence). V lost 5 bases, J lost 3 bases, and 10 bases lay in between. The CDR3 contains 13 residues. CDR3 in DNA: TGTGCCAGCAGCGAGGACAGCTACACTGAAGCTTTCTTT. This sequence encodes CASSEDSYTEAFF.

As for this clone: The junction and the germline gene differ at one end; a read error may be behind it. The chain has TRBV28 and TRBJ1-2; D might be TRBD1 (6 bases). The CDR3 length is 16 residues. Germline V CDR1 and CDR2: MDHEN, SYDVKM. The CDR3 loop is CASRTTYRETNSGYTF. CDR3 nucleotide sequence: TGTGCCAGCAGAACAACATACAGGGAAACTAACTCTGGCTACACCTTC.

Here the CDR3 reads CASSVSGRNGELFF. Here the CDR3 DNA reads TGTGCCAGCAGCGTTAGCGGGAGGAACGGGGAGCTGTTTTTT. V is TRBV5-5 and J is TRBJ2-2; 10 nucleotides agree with TRBD2. The CDR3 loop spans 14 amino acids. CDR1 is SGHKS, CDR2 YYEKEE, per germline (reference sequence). J was trimmed by 7 bases and V by 4 bases; bases with no gene match: 4.

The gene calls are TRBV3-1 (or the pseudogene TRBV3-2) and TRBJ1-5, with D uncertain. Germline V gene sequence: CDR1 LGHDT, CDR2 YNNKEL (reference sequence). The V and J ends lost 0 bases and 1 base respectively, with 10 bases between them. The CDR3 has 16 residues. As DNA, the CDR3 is TGTGCCAGCAGCCAAGAATACCAGGAGAGCAATCAGCCCCAGCATTTT. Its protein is CASSQEYQESNQPQHF.

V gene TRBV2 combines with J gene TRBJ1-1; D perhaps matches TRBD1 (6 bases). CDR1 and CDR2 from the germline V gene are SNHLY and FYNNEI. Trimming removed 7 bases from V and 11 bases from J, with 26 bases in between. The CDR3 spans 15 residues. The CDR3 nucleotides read TGTGCCAGCAACTTAGGATCAGGGGTGCCCGGGGTGGCTTTCTTT. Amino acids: CASNLGSGVPGVAFF.

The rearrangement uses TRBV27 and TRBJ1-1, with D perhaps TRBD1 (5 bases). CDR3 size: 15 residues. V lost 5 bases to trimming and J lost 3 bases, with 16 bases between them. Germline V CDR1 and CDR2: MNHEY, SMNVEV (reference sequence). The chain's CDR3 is CASSVGAEGYTEAFF. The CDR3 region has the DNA TGTGCCAGCAGTGTCGGGGCCGAGGGCTACACTGAAGCTTTCTTT.

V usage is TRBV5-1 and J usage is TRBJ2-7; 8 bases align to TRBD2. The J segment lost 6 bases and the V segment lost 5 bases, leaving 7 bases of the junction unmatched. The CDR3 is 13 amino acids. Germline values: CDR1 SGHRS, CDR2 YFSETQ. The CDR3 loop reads CASSSRGGSEQYF. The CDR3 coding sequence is TGCGCCAGCAGTTCTCGGGGGGGGTCCGAGCAGTACTTC.

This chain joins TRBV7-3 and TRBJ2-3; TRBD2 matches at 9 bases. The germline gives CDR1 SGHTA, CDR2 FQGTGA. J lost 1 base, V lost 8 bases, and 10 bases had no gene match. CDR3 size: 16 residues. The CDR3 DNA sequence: TGTGCCAGCGGCGGCGGGAGGGCCAGGGGCACAGATACGCAGTATTTT. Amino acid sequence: CASGGGRARGTDTQYF.

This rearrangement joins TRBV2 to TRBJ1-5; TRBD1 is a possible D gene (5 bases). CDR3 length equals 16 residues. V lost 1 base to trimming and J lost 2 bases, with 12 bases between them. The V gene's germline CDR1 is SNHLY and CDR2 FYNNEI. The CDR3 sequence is CASSEGWGGGNQPQHF. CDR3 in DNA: TGTGCCAGCAGTGAAGGGTGGGGGGGTGGCAATCAGCCCCAGCATTTT.

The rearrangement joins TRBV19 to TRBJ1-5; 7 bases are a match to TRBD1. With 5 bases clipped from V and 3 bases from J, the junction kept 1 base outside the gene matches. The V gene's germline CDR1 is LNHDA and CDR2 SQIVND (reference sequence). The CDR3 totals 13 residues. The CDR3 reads CASSGTVNQPQHF. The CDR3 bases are TGTGCCAGTAGTGGGACAGTCAATCAGCCCCAGCATTTT.

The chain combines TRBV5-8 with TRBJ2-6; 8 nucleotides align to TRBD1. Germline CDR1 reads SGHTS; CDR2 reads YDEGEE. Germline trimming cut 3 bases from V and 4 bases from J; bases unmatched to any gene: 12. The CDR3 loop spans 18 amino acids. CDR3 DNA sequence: TGTGCCAGCAGCTCCCCGACAGGGGATGTTTCAGGGGCCAACGTCCTGACTTTC. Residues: CASSSPTGDVSGANVLTF. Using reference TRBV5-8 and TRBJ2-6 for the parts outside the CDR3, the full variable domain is EAGVTQSPTHLIKTRGQQATLRCSPISGHTSVYWYQQALGLGLQFLLWYDEGEERNRGNFPPRFSGRQFPNYSSELNVNALELEDSALYLCASSSPTGDVSGANVLTFGAGSRLTVL.

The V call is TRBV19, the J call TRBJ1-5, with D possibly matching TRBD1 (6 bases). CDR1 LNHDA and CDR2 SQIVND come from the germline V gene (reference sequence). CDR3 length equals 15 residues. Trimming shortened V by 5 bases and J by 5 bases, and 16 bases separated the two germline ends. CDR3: CASSVQQQGHQPQHF. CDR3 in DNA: TGTGCCAGTAGTGTCCAGCAACAGGGACATCAGCCCCAGCATTTT.

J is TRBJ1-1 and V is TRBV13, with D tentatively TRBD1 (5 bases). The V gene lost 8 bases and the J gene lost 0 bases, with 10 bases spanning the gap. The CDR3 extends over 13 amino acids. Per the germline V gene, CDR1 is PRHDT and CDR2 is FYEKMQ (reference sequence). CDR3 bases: TGTGCCAGCGCGGGGGGTGTGAACACTGAAGCTTTCTTT. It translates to CASAGGVNTEAFF. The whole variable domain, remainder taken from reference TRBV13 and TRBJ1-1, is AAGVIQSPRHLIKEKRETATLKCYPIPRHDTVYWYQQGPGQDPQFLISFYEKMQSDKGSIPDRFSAQQFSDYHSELNMSSLELGDSALYFCASAGGVNTEAFFGQGTRLTVV.

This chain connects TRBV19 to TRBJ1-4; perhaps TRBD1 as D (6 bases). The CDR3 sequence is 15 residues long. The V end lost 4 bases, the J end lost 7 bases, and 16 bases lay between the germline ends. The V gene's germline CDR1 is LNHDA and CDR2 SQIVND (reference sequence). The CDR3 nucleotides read TGTGCCAGTAGTAGAGGAGGGGGTGCGGGTGAAAAACTGTTTTTT. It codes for CASSRGGGAGEKLFF.

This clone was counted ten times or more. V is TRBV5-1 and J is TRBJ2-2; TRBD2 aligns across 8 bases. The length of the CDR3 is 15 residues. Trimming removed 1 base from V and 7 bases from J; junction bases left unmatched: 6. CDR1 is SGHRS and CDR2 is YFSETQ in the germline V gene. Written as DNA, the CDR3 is TGCGCCAGCAGCTTGCTCCGGGAGGGGAGCGGGGAGCTGTTTTTT. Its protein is CASSLLREGSGELFF.

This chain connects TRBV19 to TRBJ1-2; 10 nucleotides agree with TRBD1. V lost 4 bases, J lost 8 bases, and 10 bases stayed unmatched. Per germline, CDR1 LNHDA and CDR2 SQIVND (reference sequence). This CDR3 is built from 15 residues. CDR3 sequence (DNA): TGTGCCAGTAGTAAATCCGGGACAGGGGCGGAGGGCTACACCTTC. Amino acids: CASSKSGTGAEGYTF.

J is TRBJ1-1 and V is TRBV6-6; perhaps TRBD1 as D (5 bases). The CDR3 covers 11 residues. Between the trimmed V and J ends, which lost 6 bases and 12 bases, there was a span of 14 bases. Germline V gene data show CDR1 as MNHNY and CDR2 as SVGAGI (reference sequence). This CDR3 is CASRDDGTTFF. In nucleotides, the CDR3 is TGTGCCAGCAGAGACGACGGGACTACTTTCTTT.

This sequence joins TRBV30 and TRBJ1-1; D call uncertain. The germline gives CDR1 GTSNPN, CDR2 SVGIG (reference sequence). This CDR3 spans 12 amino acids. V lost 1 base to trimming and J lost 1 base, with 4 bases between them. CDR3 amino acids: CAWSGQNTEAFF. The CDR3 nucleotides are TGTGCCTGGAGTGGACAGAACACTGAAGCTTTCTTT.

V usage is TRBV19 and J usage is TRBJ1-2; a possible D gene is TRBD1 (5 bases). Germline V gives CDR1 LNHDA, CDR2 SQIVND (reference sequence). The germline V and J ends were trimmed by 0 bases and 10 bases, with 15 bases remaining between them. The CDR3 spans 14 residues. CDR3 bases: TGTGCCAGTAGTATAGAGGGACGGCCGTCATACTACACCTTC. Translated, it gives CASSIEGRPSYYTF.

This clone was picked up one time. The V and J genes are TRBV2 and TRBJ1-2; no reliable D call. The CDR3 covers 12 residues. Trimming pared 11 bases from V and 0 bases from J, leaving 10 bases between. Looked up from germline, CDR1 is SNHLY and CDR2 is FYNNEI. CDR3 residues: CAEAAANYGYTF. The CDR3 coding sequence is TGTGCCGAGGCTGCAGCTAACTATGGCTACACCTTC. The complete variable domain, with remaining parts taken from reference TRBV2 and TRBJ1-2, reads EPEVTQTPSHQVTQMGQEVILRCVPISNHLYFYWYRQILGQKVEFLVSFYNNEISEKSEIFDDQFSVERPDGSNFTLKIRSTKLEDSAMYFCAEAAANYGYTFGSGTRLTVV.

CDR3 in amino acids: CAWRRSNYGYTF. In nucleotides, the CDR3 is TGTGCCTGGAGACGGTCTAACTATGGCTACACCTTC. The rearrangement uses TRBV30 and TRBJ1-2, with D unclear. The CDR3 runs to 12 residues. Germline CDR1 GTSNPN, CDR2 SVGIG (reference sequence). V shed 3 bases and J shed 0 bases, with 5 bases lying between them.

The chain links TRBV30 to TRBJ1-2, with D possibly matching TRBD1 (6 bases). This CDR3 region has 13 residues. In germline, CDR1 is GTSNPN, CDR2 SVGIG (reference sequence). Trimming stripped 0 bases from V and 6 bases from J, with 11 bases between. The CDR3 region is CAWSVAQGNGYTF. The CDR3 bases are TGTGCCTGGAGTGTAGCCCAGGGGAATGGCTACACCTTC. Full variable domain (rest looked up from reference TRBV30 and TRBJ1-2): SQTIHQWPATLVQPVGSPLSLECTVEGTSNPNLYWYRQAAGRGLQLLFYSVGIGQISSEVPQNLSASRPQDRQFILSSKKLLLSDSGFYLCAWSVAQGNGYTFGSGTRLTVV.

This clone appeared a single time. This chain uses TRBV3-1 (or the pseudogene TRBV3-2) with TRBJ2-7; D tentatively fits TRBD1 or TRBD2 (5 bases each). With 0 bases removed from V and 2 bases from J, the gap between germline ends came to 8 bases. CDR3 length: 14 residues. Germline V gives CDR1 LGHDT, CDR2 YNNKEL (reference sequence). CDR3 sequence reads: CASSQEGTAYEQYF. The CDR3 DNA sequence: TGTGCCAGCAGCCAAGAGGGGACCGCCTACGAGCAGTACTTC.

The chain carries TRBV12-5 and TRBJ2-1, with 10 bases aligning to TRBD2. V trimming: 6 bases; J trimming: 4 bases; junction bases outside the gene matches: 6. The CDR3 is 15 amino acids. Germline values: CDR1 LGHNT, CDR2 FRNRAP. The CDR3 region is CASGRGTSVYNEQFF. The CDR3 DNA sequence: TGTGCTAGTGGCCGGGGGACTAGCGTTTACAATGAGCAGTTCTTC.